This entry features one T cell receptor (beta chain) sequence. It has no known antigen specificity. There are no base qualities to consult, and no much larger clone falls within one base. The data were taken from a study of cytomegalovirus exposure and HLA in healthy donors (TCRdb year 2017). Describing the broader study: An earlier analysis of several hundred of the donors reported approximately 300 Gb of sequence data and more than 90 million unique TCR beta sequences from about 200 million T cells. An early release that covered some 640 HLA-typed donors contained approximately 300 gigabases of sequencing data and tens of millions of unique TCR sequences. Of the roughly 400 genotyped donors, about 80% fell in the genetic ancestry cluster associated with self-reported Caucasian donors. The study was designed to test whether signatures of past pathogen exposure could be identified by cataloging public T cell receptors. The study used immunosequencing to profile the T cell repertoires of approximately 630 subjects and linked those repertoires to cytomegalovirus serostatus. Besides the first cohort of under 700 subjects, a separate validation cohort made up of over a hundred different subjects was used. The study combined high-throughput TCR immunosequencing, statistical association of individual TCRs with disease status, and machine learning to predict cytomegalovirus infection status. A later analysis re-examined previously published TCR beta repertoires from just over 650 donors and added high-resolution HLA genotyping to investigate patterns of TCR occurrence. Rather than using new phenotypic data, the later analysis identified candidate immune exposures from TCR beta sequences and from how often those sequences occurred across donors. An earlier analysis of 587 of the donors used high-throughput TCR beta sequencing to judge whether each TCR beta V gene segment behaved as functional or pseudogenic. Donor age, sex, ethnicity and CMV serostatus were collected together with the repertoire data. A later genetic analysis used genome-wide SNP genotypes for 398 of the 666 donors, treating that subset as a discovery cohort. Every repertoire in the discovery cohort had been generated on one and the same sequencing platform. Both class I and class II loci were covered by HLA typing, at four-digit resolution. Typing coverage differed by locus: A, B, C, DRB1 and DQB1 were typed in roughly 620-630 donors, DQA1 in about 500, DPA1 in approximately 600, and DPB1 in about 450. A handful of DR-DQ haplotypes were handled as single units for association and clustering because linkage in the cohort was strong. Among 398 genotyped donors of the cohort, an average of 235,054 unique TCR beta nucleotide sequences were sequenced per donor, around 20% of them non-productive.

Compared with germline, V lacks 5 bases and J lacks 7 bases; bases without a gene match: 10. From the germline V gene, CDR1 is SGHTA and CDR2 is FQGNSA. The CDR3 runs 15 residues from the cysteine to the phenylalanine. Of the read, only the CDR3 DNA is kept; its 45 bases are in frame from base 1. The library was prepared using the immunoSEQ multiplex PCR assay. For the multiplex PCR, a mixture combining 60 forward primers for TCR Vbeta segments and 13 reverse primers for TCR Jbeta segments was used. The CDR3 region of rearranged TCR beta genes was amplified from genomic DNA with a multiplex PCR assay. The amplified TCR beta libraries were sequenced on the Illumina HiSeq System as 87-base-pair reads. The original methods were these. A later analysis counted around 72 million unique TCR beta chains across the 666 repertoires, and some 11 million of these chains were shared by at least two donors. To remove PCR and sequencing errors, raw reads were error-corrected and collapsed into unique sequences using a nearest-neighbor algorithm that merged closely related sequences. Alignment of CDR3 sequences to IMGT reference sequences was used to assign V, D and J gene segments. For a sequence to be retained, a match of at least six nucleotides was required to both a V gene segment and a J gene segment. A rearrangement counted as productive if the CDR3 had no stop codons and remained in frame with V and J, and every other rearrangement counted as non-productive. CDR3 was defined according to IMGT convention as the region running from the second conserved V-encoded cysteine to the conserved J-encoded phenylalanine. The earlier analysis of 587 of the donors excluded sequences that lacked an unambiguous match to a single V gene segment. In an earlier analysis of 587 of the donors, a V segment was called functional when productive rearrangements were above 56.7%, and segregating when the standard deviation between donors exceeded 5%. To diagnose cytomegalovirus status from the catalog of TCR beta chain sequences, a statistical classification framework was built. A later analysis assigned V and J genes by comparing TCR nucleotide sequences with IMGT/GENE-DB human TR gene sequences. In a later analysis, CDR3 sequences and most-parsimonious VDJ recombination scenarios were assigned using the TCRdist pipeline. A later analysis defined each TCR beta chain by its CDR3 amino acid sequence plus V-gene family, and excluded reads lacking a unique V-gene family. A later analysis removed over 500 highly shared, low-generation-probability nucleotide sequences to deal with suspected cross-contamination and a sequencing artifact. A later analysis calculated a clonal expansion index for each public chain from normalized within-repertoire ranks of inferred template counts. In a later analysis, generation probabilities were computed using a VDJ recombination model fitted to out-of-frame rearrangements, and the results were checked against IGoR. In a later analysis, TCR-TCR, TCR-HLA and TCR-CMV co-occurrence was scored with hypergeometric tests, and a repertoire-size bias correction was applied to TCR pairs. False discovery rates were estimated in a later analysis by permuting HLA or CMV assignments 20 times. In a later analysis, co-occurring TCRs were grouped using DBSCAN, and TCRdist sequence similarity was added for clustering within HLA-allele-positive subsets. Repertoires with fewer than 30,000 or more than 120,000 public chains, plus five repertoires with anomalous nucleotide sharing, were excluded from co-occurrence clustering. TCRdb obtained this table from immuneACCESS and retained in-frame rearrangements with V and J assigned. These tables miss some clones; where compared with another copy, unresolved V genes account for less than half of the shortfall, and the remainder is unexplained. D and trimming were read from the DNA, whereas the V and J calls and clone size are those reported in that table. This sample comprises about 160,000 clones, 75% to 90% of them detected only once. Roughly 6.2% of the sample is held by the ten biggest clonotypes.

The cohort was made up of approximately 670 healthy bone marrow donors. Cohort members were all nominally healthy when sampled, although unrecorded immune exposures were likely present. The donor tested CMV seropositive, placing the donor among the 250 to 300 seropositive members of the cohort. A peripheral blood sample was collected from each donor, and TCR beta sequencing was performed on peripheral blood mononuclear cells. Genomic DNA extraction from the blood cell samples was performed with the Qiagen DNeasy Blood Extraction Kit. The investigation overall reported the following: Compared with equally common non-associated chains, HLA-associated TCR beta chains in a later analysis were more clonally expanded and had lower generation probabilities. Compared with the roughly 600-donor mean, donors in an Asian-associated ancestry cluster had fewer N-insertions in productive TCRs, according to a later genetic analysis. Presence/absence analyses assumed roughly uniform sequencing depth across donors, an assumption that may not hold. In this cohort, only TCR beta chains were sequenced, and detectable features were limited by the absence of alpha or paired-chain data. HLA typing was unavailable for some donors at each locus, so association tests used only the typed subset. Three of the identified cytomegalovirus-associated TCR beta chains were confirmed in vitro to be specific for cytomegalovirus antigens. Most TCR sequences were observed very rarely across donors, whereas some public TCRs were present in many individuals. A later analysis found that TCR association rates varied across HLA loci, with DRB1 alleles showing the most associated TCRs and HLA-C alleles the fewest. A group of highly shared sequence variants was considered likely to be a technical artifact of the sequencing pipeline. Some 15 rarely observed V segments, including chromosome 9 orphons, were excluded from the earlier analysis of several hundred of the donors because counts were too low. Assigning TCR associations to individual alleles was difficult when HLA alleles, especially DR and DQ, strongly co-occurred. An association between a missense DCLRE1C variant and V-gene and J-gene trimming of TCR beta chains was found in a later genetic analysis and replicated in an independent cohort. In a later analysis, several top co-occurrence clusters were reported to appear linked to parvovirus B19, influenza, CMV and Epstein-Barr virus. It was suggested by the authors that the approach could potentially be generalized to other disease states and immunological phenotypes. In the study, approximately 150 TCR beta chains were listed as associated with cytomegalovirus. Specific HLA alleles were associated with 16,951 TCR beta sequences at a false discovery rate of 0.05 in a later analysis. A later analysis found that most CMV-associated TCR beta chains appeared HLA-restricted, with HLA associations seemingly driven largely by CMV exposure. A further reported finding was that TCR beta sequences accurately predicted the HLA-A and HLA-B alleles for most subjects in the first cohort. The classifier was reported to diagnose cytomegalovirus status with high specificity and sensitivity in both the original and validation cohorts. For the cohort, immune exposure information was limited to CMV serostatus. Broadly in line with IMGT annotations, most TCR beta V segments showed up in productive rearrangements about 87% or about 30% of the time in an earlier analysis of around 600 of the donors. Some IMGT-functional V segments, including TRBV6-2 and TRBV6-3, could not be distinguished by the 87-base-pair reads and were therefore excluded. Linkage disequilibrium might explain the correlated functional status among segregating V segments, but an unknown experimental factor could not be ruled out.

Recombination connected TRBV7-2 to TRBJ1-5; 8 junctional bases match TRBD1. The sample taken for sequencing was PBMCs. This clonotype was sampled from a male donor in good health and CMV-seropositive. The bases are TGTGCCAGCAGCCCATCAGGACAGGGTAGGCAGCCCCAGCATTTT. This gives the protein CASSPSGQGRQPQHF.